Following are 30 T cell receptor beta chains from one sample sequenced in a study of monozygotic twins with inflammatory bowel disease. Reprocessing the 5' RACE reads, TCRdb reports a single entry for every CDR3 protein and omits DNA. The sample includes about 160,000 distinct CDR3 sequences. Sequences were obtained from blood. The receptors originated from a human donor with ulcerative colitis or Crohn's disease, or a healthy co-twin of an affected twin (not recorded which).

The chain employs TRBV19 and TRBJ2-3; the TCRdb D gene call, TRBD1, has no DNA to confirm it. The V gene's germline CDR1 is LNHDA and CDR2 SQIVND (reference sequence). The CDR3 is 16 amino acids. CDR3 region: CASSTSPQGLTDTQYF.

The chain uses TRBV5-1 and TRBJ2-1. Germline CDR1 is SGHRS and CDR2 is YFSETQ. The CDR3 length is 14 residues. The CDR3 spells CASSEISSYNEQFF.

The CDR3 sequence: CASSLVPLNTEAFF. V is TRBV7-3 and J is TRBJ1-1; the TRBD1 assignment by TCRdb is unverifiable without DNA. This CDR3 spans 14 amino acids. The germline V gene encodes CDR1 SGHTA and CDR2 FQGTGA.

CDR3 amino acids: CATCSPGPNTGELFF. The chain recombines TRBV24-1 with TRBJ2-2. Germline V gene lookup returns CDR1 KGHDR and CDR2 SFDVKD. This CDR3 spans 15 amino acids.

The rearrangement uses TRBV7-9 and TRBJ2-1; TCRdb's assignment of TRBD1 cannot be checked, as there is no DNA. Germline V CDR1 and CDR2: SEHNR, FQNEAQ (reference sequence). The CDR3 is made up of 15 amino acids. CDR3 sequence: CASSRSGGLYNEQFF.

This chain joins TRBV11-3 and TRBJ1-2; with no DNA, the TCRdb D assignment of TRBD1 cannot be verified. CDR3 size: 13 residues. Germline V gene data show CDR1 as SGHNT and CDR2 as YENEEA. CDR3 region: CASSPAGQPGYTF. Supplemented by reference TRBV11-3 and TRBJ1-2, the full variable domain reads EAGVVQSPRYKIIEKKQPVAFWCNPISGHNTLYWYLQNLGQGPELLIRYENEEAVDDSQLPKDRFSAERLKGVDSTLKIQPAELGDSAVYLCASSPAGQPGYTFGSGTRLTVV.

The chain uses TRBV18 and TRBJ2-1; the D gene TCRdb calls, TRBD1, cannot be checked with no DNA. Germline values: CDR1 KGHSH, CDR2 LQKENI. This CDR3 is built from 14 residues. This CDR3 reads CASSPEGQGGEQFF.

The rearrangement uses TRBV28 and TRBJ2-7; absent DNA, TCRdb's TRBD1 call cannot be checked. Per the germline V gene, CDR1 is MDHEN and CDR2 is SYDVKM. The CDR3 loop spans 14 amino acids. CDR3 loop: CASSLGVRGGEQYF.

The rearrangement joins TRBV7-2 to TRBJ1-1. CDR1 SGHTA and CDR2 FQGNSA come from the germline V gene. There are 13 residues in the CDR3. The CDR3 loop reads CASRLQVNTEAFF.

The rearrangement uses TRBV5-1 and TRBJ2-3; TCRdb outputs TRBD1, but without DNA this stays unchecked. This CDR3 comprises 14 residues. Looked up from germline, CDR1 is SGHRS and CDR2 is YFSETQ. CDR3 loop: CASSLQGWSDTQYF.

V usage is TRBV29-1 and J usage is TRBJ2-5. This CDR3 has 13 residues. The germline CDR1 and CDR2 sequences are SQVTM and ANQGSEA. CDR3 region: CSVEAGVQETQYF.

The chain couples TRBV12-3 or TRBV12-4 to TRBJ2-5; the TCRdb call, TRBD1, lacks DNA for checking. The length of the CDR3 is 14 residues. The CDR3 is CASSLVSPKETQYF.

The CDR3 region is CAIPGYGGTGDTQYF. The chain links TRBV2 to TRBJ2-3; TCRdb outputs TRBD1, but without DNA this stays unchecked. Germline CDR1 reads SNHLY; CDR2 reads FYNNEI. The CDR3 spans 15 residues.

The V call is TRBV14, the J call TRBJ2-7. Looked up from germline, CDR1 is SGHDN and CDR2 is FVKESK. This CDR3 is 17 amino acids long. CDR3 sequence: CASSHIGSWGSSYEQYF.

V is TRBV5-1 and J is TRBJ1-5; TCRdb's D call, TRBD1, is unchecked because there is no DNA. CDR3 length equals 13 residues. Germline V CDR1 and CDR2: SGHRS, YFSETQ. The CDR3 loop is CADIWGKNQPQHF.

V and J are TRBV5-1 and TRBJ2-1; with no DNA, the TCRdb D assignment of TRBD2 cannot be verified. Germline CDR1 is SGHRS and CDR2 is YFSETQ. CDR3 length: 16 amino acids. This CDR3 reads CASSLGGTSGSNEQFF.

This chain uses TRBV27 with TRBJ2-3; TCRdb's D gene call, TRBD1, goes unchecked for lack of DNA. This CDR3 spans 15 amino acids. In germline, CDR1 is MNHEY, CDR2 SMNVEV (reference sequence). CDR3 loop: CASSREYRVTDTQYF.

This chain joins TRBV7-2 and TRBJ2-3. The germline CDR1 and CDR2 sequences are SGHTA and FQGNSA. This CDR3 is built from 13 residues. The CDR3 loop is CASSPALGDTQYF.

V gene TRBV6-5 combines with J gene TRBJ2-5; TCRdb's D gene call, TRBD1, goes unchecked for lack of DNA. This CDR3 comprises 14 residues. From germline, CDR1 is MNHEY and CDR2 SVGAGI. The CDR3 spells CASSFQGAQETQYF.

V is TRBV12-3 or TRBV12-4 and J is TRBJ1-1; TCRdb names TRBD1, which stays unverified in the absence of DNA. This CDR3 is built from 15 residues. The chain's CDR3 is CASSFYPGVATEAFF.

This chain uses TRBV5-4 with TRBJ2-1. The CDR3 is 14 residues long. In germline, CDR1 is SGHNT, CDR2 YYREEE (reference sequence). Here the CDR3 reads CASSSTVSYNEQFF.

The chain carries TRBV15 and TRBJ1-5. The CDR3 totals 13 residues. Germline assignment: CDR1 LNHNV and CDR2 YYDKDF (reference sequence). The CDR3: CATSRDPWQPQHF.

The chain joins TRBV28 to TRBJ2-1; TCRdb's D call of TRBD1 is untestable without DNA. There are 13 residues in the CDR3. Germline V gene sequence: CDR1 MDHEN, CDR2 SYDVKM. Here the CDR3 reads CASSLPGGNEQFF.

The CDR3 sequence is CASSLDIYGYTF. J is TRBJ1-2 and V is TRBV5-1. CDR1 is SGHRS and CDR2 is YFSETQ in the germline V gene. CDR3 size: 12 residues. Full variable domain (rest looked up from reference TRBV5-1 and TRBJ1-2): KAGVTQTPRYLIKTRGQQVTLSCSPISGHRSVSWYQQTPGQGLQFLFEYFSETQRNKGNFPGRFSGRQFSNSRSEMNVSTLELGDSALYLCASSLDIYGYTFGSGTRLTVV.

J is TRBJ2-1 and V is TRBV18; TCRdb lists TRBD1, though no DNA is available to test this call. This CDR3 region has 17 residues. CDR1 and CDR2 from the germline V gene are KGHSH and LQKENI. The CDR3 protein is CASSPPNRRDSYNEQFF.

The CDR3 loop is CASKDINHYEQYF. The V call is TRBV6-6, the J call TRBJ2-7. Germline-derived CDR1 and CDR2 are MNHNY and SVGAGI (reference sequence). The CDR3 spans 13 residues.

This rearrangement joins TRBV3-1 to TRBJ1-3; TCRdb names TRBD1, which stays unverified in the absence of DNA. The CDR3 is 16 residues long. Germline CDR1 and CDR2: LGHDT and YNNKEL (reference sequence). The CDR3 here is CASSPVPDSLRNTIYF. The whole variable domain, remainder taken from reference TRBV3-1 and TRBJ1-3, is DTAVSQTPKYLVTQMGNDKSIKCEQNLGHDTMYWYKQDSKKFLKIMFSYNNKELIINETVPNRFSPKSPDKAHLNLHINSLELGDSAVYFCASSPVPDSLRNTIYFGEGSWLTVV.

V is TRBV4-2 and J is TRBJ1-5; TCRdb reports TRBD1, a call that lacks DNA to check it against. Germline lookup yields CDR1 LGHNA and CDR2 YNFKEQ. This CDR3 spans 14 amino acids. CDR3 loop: CASSQKTGFQPQHF.

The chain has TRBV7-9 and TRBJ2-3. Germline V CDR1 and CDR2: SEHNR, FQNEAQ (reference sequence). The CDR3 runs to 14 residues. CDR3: CASSLSGSVVDRYF.

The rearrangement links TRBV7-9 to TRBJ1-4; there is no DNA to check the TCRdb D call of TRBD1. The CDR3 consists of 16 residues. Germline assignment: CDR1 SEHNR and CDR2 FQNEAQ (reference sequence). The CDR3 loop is CASSWGLGQGREKLFF.